Sequencing of this T cell receptor beta chain was carried out in a study of technical replicates of blood from a handful of donors. Only in-frame clones appear in the TCRdb table, and some are missing; sequencing was by immunoSEQ multiplex PCR. The data contain about 50,000 clones, 90% to 95% of them seen just once; the ten biggest clones take up about 3%. Germline V CDR1 and CDR2: SGDLS, YYNGEE. Trimming cost V 4 bases and J 8 bases, with 24 bases left between them. The CDR3 spans 17 residues. The rearrangement joins TRBV9 to TRBJ1-4; D gene uncertain. This sequence originates from a human donor in good health. Some clones in this sample may be carry-over from other donors' samples. The specimen sequenced was PBMCs. The DNA for the CDR3 is TGTGCCAGCAGCCCTAGTAACAACGGAGGGCTCGGAGAAAAACTGTTTTTT. Residues: CASSPSNNGGLGEKLFF.